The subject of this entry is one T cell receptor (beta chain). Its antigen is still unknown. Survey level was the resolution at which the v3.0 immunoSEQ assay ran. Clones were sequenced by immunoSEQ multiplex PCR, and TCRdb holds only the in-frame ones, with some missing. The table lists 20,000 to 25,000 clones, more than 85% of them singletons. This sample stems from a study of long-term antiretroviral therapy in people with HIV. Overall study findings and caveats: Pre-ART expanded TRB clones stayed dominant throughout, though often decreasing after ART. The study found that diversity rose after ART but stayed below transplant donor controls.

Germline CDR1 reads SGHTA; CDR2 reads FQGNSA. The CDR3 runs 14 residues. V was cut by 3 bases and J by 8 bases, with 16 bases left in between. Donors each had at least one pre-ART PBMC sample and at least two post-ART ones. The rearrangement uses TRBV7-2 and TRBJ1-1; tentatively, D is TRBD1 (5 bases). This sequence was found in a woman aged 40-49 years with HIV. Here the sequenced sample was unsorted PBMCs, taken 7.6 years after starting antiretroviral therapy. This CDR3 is CASSFSSTGTEAFF. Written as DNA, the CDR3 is TGTGCCAGCAGCTTTAGCTCTACCGGGACCGAAGCTTTCTTT. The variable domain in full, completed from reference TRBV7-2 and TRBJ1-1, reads GAGVSQSPSNKVTEKGKDVELRCDPISGHTALYWYRQSLGQGLEFLIYFQGNSAPDKSGLPSDRFSAERTGGSVSTLTIQRTQQEDSAVYLCASSFSSTGTEAFFGQGTRLTVV.